Listed below are T cell receptor beta chains from one sample, sequenced in a study of CD8 T cells in ankylosing spondylitis. TCRdb fed the 5' RACE reads into MiXCR, producing one record per CDR3 protein. This table has more than 250,000 distinct CDR3 sequences, around a tenth appearing once. Sequencing was performed on blood, either unsorted or a sorted T cell fraction (not recorded which). Receptors were obtained from a female donor with ankylosing spondylitis or in good health (not recorded which). Both conserved end residues are part of each CDR3. A D gene is named only where the DNA matches it firmly. Clone size appears in some rows only: once, few, many, or a class for an expanded clone.

>TRBJ1-1|NA|TRBD1|TRBV2
TGTGCCAGCGGGGCGGAGGGGGCGGTGAACACTGAAGCTTTCTTT
CASGAEGAVNTEAFF
>TRBJ1-1|few|TRBD1|TRBV20-1
TGCAGTGCTAGAAACAGGGGGCGCTTATACACTGAAGCTTTCTTT
CSARNRGRLYTEAFF
>TRBJ2-1|few|TRBD2|TRBV5-1
TGCGCCAGCAGCTCGTCCCCCCGGGGACTAGTCTACAATGAGCAGTTCTTC
CASSSSPRGLVYNEQFF
>TRBJ1-6|many|NA|TRBV20-1
TGCAGTGCTATAGAAAAGGGCACCTATAATTCACCCCTCCACTTT
CSAIEKGTYNSPLHF
>TRBJ2-1|many|NA|TRBV29-1
TGCAGCGTTGAGGGGGCCACCAATGAGCAGTTCTTC
CSVEGATNEQFF
>TRBJ2-7|once|NA|TRBV28
TGTGCCAGCAATACACAGGGCTTTGTAACCCCCTACGAGCAGTACTTC
CASNTQGFVTPYEQYF
>TRBJ2-7|many|NA|TRBV7-2
TGTGCCAGCAGCTTACTATTCTACGAGCAGTACTTC
CASSLLFYEQYF
>TRBJ1-1|many|TRBD1|TRBV5-6
TGTGCCAGCAGCTTGTTCCAGGGGGGGACTGAAGCTTTCTTT
CASSLFQGGTEAFF
>TRBJ2-1|many|NA|TRBV27
TGTGCCAGCAGTCGCAGGGGTTTTAGCTCCTACAATGAGCAGTTCTTC
CASSRRGFSSYNEQFF
>TRBJ2-7|many|TRBD2|TRBV20-1
TGCAGTGCTAGAGGGGCGGGAGTAGGTTACGAGCAGTACTTC
CSARGAGVGYEQYF
>TRBJ2-5|once|NA|TRBV20-1
TGCAGTGCTAGTCCACTGGCTTGGGGCGGGCAAGAGACCCAGTACTTC
CSASPLAWGGQETQYF
>TRBJ2-1|few|TRBD2|TRBV7-2
TGTGCCAGCAGATTAGAAGCGGGGGGGAGCGGAGAGCAGTTCTTC
CASRLEAGGSGEQFF
>TRBJ2-7|many|NA|TRBV7-9
TGTGCCAGCAGCCCCTCCAGCTCCTACGAGCAGTACTTC
CASSPSSSYEQYF
>TRBJ1-2|many|NA|TRBV10-2
TGCGCCAGCAGTGACTATGGCGGGGCAGACAATGGCTACACCTTC
CASSDYGGADNGYTF
>TRBJ2-2|few|TRBD2|TRBV15
TGTGCCACCAGCACACGGGAGGTATCGGGCACCGGGGAGCTGTTTTTT
CATSTREVSGTGELFF